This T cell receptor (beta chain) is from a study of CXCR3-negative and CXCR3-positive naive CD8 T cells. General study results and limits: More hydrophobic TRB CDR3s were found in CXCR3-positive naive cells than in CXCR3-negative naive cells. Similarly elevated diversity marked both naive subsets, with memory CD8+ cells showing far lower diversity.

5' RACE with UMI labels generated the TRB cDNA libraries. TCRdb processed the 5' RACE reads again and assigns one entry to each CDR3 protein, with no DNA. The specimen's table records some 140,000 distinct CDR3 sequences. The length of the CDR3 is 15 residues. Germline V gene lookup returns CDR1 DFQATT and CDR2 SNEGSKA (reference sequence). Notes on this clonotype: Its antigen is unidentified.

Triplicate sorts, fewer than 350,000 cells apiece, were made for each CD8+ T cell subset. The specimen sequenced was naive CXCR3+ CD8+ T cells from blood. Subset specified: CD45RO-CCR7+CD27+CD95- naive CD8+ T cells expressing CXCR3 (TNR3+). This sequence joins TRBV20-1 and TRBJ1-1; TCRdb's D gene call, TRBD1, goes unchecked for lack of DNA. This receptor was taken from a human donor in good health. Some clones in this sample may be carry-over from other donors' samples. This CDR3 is CSARSQGSRDTEAFF.